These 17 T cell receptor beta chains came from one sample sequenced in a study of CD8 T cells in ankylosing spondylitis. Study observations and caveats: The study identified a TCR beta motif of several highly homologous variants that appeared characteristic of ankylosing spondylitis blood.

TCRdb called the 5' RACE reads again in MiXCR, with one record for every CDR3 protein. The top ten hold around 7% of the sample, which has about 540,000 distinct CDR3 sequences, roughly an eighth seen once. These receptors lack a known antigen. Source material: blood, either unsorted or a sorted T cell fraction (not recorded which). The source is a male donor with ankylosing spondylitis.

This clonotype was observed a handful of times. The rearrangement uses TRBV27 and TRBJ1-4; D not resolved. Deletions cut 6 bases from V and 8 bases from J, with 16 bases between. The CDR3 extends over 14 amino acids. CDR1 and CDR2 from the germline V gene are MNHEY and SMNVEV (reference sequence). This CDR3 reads CASSYTAFVEKLFF. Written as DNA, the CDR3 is TGTGCCAGCAGCTACACGGCATTCGTGGAAAAACTGTTTTTT.

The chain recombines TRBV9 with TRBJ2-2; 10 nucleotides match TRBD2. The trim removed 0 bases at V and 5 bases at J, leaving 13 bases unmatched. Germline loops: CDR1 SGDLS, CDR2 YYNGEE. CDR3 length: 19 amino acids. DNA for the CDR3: TGTGCCAGCAGCGTAGACCCGAGGCTAGCGGGAGTAGGGACCGGGGAGCTGTTTTTT. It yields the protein CASSVDPRLAGVGTGELFF.

CDR3 in amino acids: CASSSGASGSYEQYV. Here the CDR3 DNA reads TGTGCCAGCAGCTCGGGGGCTAGCGGTTCCTACGAGCAGTACGTC. The chain employs TRBV7-2 and TRBJ2-7, with D tentatively TRBD2 (7 bases). The V end was cut by 4 bases, the J end by 1 base, with 14 bases between. CDR3 length: 15 amino acids. CDR1 is SGHTA, CDR2 FQGNSA, per germline.

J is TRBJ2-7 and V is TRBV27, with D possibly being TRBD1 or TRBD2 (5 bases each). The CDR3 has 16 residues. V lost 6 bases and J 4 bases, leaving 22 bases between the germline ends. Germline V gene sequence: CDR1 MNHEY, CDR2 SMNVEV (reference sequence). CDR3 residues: CASRIMGTISPYEQYF. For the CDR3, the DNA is TGTGCCAGCAGGATAATGGGGACCATTAGCCCGTACGAGCAGTACTTC.

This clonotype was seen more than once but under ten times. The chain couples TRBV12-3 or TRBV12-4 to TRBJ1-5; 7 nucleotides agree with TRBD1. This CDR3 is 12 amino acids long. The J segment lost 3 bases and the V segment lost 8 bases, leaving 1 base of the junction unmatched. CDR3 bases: TGTGCCAGCGGGACAGACAATCAGCCCCAGCATTTT. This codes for CASGTDNQPQHF.

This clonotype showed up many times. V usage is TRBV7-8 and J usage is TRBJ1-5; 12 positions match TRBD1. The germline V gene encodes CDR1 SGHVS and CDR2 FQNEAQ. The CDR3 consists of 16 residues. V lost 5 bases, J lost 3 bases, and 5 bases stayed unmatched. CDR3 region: CASSAGTGGDNQPQHF. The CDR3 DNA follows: TGTGCCAGCAGCGCCGGGACAGGGGGCGACAATCAGCCCCAGCATTTT.

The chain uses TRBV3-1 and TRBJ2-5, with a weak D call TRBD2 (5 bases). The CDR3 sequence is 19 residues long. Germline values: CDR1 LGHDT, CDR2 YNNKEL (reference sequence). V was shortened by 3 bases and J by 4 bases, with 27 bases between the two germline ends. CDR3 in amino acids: CASSQTRPVSLRVGETQYF. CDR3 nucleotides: TGTGCCAGCAGCCAGACAAGGCCAGTGTCGTTGCGGGTTGGAGAGACCCAGTACTTC.

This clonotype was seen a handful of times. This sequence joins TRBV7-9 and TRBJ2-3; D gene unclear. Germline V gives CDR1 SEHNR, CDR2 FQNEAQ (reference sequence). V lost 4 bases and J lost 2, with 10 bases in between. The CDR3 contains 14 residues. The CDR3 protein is CASSSGWSTDTQYF. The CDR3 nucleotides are TGTGCCAGCAGCTCCGGATGGTCCACAGATACGCAGTATTTT.

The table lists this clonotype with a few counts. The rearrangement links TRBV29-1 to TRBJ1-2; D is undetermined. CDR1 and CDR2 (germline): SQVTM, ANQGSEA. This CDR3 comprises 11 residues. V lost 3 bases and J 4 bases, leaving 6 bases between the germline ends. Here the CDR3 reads CSVEDRYGYTF. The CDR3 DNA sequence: TGCAGCGTTGAGGACCGCTATGGCTACACCTTC.

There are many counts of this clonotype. In DNA form, the CDR3 reads TGCAGCGTTCACATGTGGGGGGCTGAAGCTTTCTTT. Its translation is CSVHMWGAEAFF. This chain connects TRBV29-1 to TRBJ1-1; possible D gene TRBD1, 5 bases. The germline V and J ends were trimmed by 5 bases and 6 bases, with 13 bases remaining between them. Per germline, CDR1 SQVTM and CDR2 ANQGSEA. CDR3 length equals 12 residues. Full variable domain (missing parts from reference TRBV29-1 and TRBJ1-1): SAVISQKPSRDICQRGTSLTIQCQVDSQVTMMFWYRQQPGQSLTLIATANQGSEATYESGFVIDKFPISRPNLTFSTLTVSNMSPEDSSIYLCSVHMWGAEAFFGQGTRLTVV.

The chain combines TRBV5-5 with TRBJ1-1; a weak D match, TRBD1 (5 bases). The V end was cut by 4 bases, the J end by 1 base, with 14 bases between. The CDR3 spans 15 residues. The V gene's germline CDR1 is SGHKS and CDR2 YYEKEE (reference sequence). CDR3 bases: TGTGCCAGCAGCCCCCGGTCAGGGCAGAACACTGAAGCTTTCTTT. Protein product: CASSPRSGQNTEAFF.

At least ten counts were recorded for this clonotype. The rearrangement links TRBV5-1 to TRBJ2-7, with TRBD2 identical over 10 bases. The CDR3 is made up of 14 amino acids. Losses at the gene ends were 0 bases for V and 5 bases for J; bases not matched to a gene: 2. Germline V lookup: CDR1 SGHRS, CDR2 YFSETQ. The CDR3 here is CASSLAGLADEQYF. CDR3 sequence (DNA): TGCGCCAGCAGCTTGGCAGGACTAGCGGACGAGCAGTACTTC. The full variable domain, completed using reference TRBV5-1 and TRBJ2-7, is KAGVTQTPRYLIKTRGQQVTLSCSPISGHRSVSWYQQTPGQGLQFLFEYFSETQRNKGNFPGRFSGRQFSNSRSEMNVSTLELGDSALYLCASSLAGLADEQYFGPGTRLTVT.

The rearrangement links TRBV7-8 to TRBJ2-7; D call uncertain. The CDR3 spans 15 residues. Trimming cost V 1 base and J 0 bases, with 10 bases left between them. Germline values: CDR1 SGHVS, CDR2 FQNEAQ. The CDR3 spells CASSLVSRSSYEQYF. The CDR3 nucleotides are TGTGCCAGCAGCTTAGTGAGCCGGAGCTCCTACGAGCAGTACTTC.

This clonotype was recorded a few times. The CDR3 sequence is CARGTSKHEQFF. DNA of the CDR3: TGCGCCAGAGGGACCTCCAAGCATGAGCAGTTCTTC. The rearrangement links TRBV4-1 to TRBJ2-1; the D gene could be TRBD1 or TRBD2 (5 bases each). This CDR3 region has 12 residues. The germline gives CDR1 MGHRA, CDR2 YSYEKL. V lost 9 bases and J 8 bases, leaving 14 bases between the germline ends.

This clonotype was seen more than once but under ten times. CDR3 nucleotide sequence: TGCGCCAGCAGCTTGCGCACAGAAACGAGAGAGCAGTACTTC. As protein: CASSLRTETREQYF. The rearrangement links TRBV5-1 to TRBJ2-7; D is unresolved. This CDR3 has 14 amino acids. CDR1 is SGHRS, CDR2 YFSETQ, per germline. V was cut by 1 base and J by 7 bases, with 15 bases left in between.

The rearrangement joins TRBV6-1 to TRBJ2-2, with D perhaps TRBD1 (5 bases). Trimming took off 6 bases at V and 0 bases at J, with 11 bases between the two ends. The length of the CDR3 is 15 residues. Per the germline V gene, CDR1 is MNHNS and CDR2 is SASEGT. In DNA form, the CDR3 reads TGTGCCAGCAGACCCCGACAGACGAACACCGGGGAGCTGTTTTTT. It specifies CASRPRQTNTGELFF.

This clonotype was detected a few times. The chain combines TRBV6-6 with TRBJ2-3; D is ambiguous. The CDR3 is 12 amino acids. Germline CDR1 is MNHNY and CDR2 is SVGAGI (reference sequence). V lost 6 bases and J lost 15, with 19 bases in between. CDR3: CASSSQLLVSYF. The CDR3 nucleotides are TGTGCCAGCAGCTCCCAGCTGTTGGTATCTTATTTT.